A single sample gave rise to the 28 T cell receptor beta chains below, sequenced in a study of cytomegalovirus exposure and HLA in healthy donors. With 60 Vbeta and 13 Jbeta primers, the PCR was carried out. Libraries were prepared by immunoSEQ multiplex PCR; TCRdb keeps only in-frame clonotypes and omits some of them. This table has over 50,000 clones, 77% appearing once. The sample taken for sequencing was PBMCs. These receptor sequences come from a female donor in good health and CMV-seronegative.

This sequence joins TRBV5-6 and TRBJ1-3; perhaps TRBD1 as D (5 bases). The CDR3 is made up of 14 amino acids. Germline loops: CDR1 SGHDT, CDR2 YYEEEE. Trimming stripped 3 bases from V and 4 bases from J, with 11 bases between. CDR3 residues: CASSSAYRGNTIYF. The CDR3 nucleotides are TGTGCCAGCAGCTCGGCATACAGGGGAAACACCATATATTTT.

The genes are TRBV7-3 and TRBJ2-2; 13 nucleotides line up with TRBD2. After removal of 5 bases from V and 6 bases from J, the junction contained 6 bases not matched to a gene. Germline CDR1 is SGHTA and CDR2 is FQGTGA. The CDR3 has 16 amino acids. CDR3: CASSATSGGAPGELFF. CDR3 nucleotides: TGTGCCAGCAGCGCCACTAGCGGGGGGGCCCCCGGGGAGCTGTTTTTT.

The rearrangement joins TRBV7-9 to TRBJ1-2; 7 bases are shared with TRBD1. This CDR3 contains 15 residues. Germline loops: CDR1 SEHNR, CDR2 FQNEAQ (reference sequence). V lost 1 base to trimming and J lost 1 base; unmatched junction nucleotides: 3. The CDR3 DNA reads as TGTGCCAGCAGCTTAGGAGGGGGCCATAACTATGGCTACACCTTC. Translated: CASSLGGGHNYGYTF.

The genes are TRBV7-9 and TRBJ2-1, with 8 bases identical to TRBD1. The CDR3 has 16 residues. The germline V gene encodes CDR1 SEHNR and CDR2 FQNEAQ (reference sequence). After removal of 5 bases from V and 5 bases from J, the junction contained 11 bases not matched to a gene. The DNA of the CDR3 is TGTGCCAGCAGCCCGACCGGGACAGGACCAGACAATGAGCAGTTCTTC. This encodes CASSPTGTGPDNEQFF. The variable domain in full, with the rest retrieved from reference TRBV7-9 and TRBJ2-1, is DTGVSQNPRHKITKRGQNVTFRCDPISEHNRLYWYRQTLGQGPEFLTYFQNEAQLEKSRLLSDRFSAERPKGSFSTLEIQRTEQGDSAMYLCASSPTGTGPDNEQFFGPGTRLTVL.

The chain joins TRBV28 to TRBJ2-5; 11 bases match TRBD2. V shed 6 bases, J shed 3 bases, and the junction held 0 bases outside the gene matches. The germline V gene has CDR1 MDHEN and CDR2 SYDVKM. The CDR3 has 13 residues. The CDR3 DNA is TGTGCCAGCAGGACTAGCGGGGAAGAGACCCAGTACTTC. Protein product: CASRTSGEETQYF.

J is TRBJ1-2 and V is TRBV7-8, with D maybe TRBD1 (5 bases). Germline V lookup: CDR1 SGHVS, CDR2 FQNEAQ. Between the trimmed V and J ends, which lost 1 base and 1 base, there was a span of 10 bases. CDR3 size: 15 residues. CDR3 amino acids: CASSLVLGVNYGYTF. The CDR3 bases are TGTGCCAGCAGCTTAGTCTTAGGGGTTAACTATGGCTACACCTTC.

This chain connects TRBV7-2 to TRBJ2-7; a weak D match, TRBD2 (5 bases). With 5 bases removed from V and 2 bases from J, the gap between germline ends came to 10 bases. This CDR3 is built from 13 residues. Germline lookup yields CDR1 SGHTA and CDR2 FQGNSA. CDR3 sequence (DNA): TGTGCCAGCAGCGTCGGACTCACCTACGAGCAGTACTTC. It is translated as CASSVGLTYEQYF.

This chain links TRBV6-5 with TRBJ1-1, with D possibly being TRBD1 (6 bases). Germline V gives CDR1 MNHEY, CDR2 SVGAGI. Trimming cost V 8 bases and J 8 bases, with 12 bases left between them. This CDR3 contains 11 residues. In DNA form, the CDR3 reads TGTGCCAGCCGCACTGACAGGGAAGCTTTCTTT. Translating gives CASRTDREAFF.

The V gene is TRBV28, the J gene TRBJ2-1; TRBD1 agrees at 8 bases. Germline CDR1 and CDR2: MDHEN and SYDVKM. The length of the CDR3 is 16 residues. The V and J ends lost 4 bases and 5 bases, in that order; junction bases with no gene match: 10. Here the CDR3 reads CASSSWTGKTDNEQFF. The CDR3 DNA reads TGTGCCAGCAGTTCATGGACAGGGAAGACGGACAATGAGCAGTTCTTC.

V usage is TRBV5-4 and J usage is TRBJ2-7, with 8 bases aligning to TRBD1. Trimming at V came to 2 bases and at J to 1 base, leaving 11 bases not matched to a gene. The CDR3 runs to 17 residues. Germline CDR1 reads SGHNT; CDR2 reads YYREEE (reference sequence). For the CDR3, the DNA is TGTGCCAGCAGCTTTTATAGAGGGACAGGACTTTCCTACGAGCAGTACTTC. The encoded protein is CASSFYRGTGLSYEQYF.

The chain couples TRBV19 to TRBJ1-1; 9 positions match TRBD1. Germline V lookup: CDR1 LNHDA, CDR2 SQIVND (reference sequence). This CDR3 has 16 amino acids. After removal of 7 bases from V and 0 bases from J, the junction contained 9 bases not matched to a gene. The DNA of the CDR3 is TGTGCCAGTACCCCCACAGGGGGCTCCCTGAACACTGAAGCTTTCTTT. This codes for CASTPTGGSLNTEAFF.

This rearrangement joins TRBV5-4 to TRBJ2-2; D is perhaps TRBD2 (7 bases). CDR3 length: 16 residues. Germline V gene lookup returns CDR1 SGHNT and CDR2 YYREEE (reference sequence). V lost 0 bases, J lost 5 bases, and 14 bases lay in between. The CDR3 reads CASSLARGAMTGELFF. CDR3 in DNA: TGTGCCAGCAGCTTGGCCCGGGGGGCTATGACCGGGGAGCTGTTTTTT.

The chain uses TRBV6-5 and TRBJ2-5, with D perhaps TRBD1 (5 bases). The germline gives CDR1 MNHEY, CDR2 SVGAGI. CDR3 length equals 15 residues. The V gene lost 0 bases and the J gene lost 2 bases, with 10 bases spanning the gap. The CDR3 here is CASSYSYRRQETQYF. The CDR3 region has the DNA TGTGCCAGCAGTTACTCATACAGGCGACAAGAGACCCAGTACTTC.

This rearrangement joins TRBV2 to TRBJ2-7; D gene ambiguous. Germline CDR1 SNHLY, CDR2 FYNNEI. This CDR3 is 15 amino acids long. V was shortened by 4 bases and J by 3 bases, with 16 bases between the two germline ends. CDR3 residues: CASSVSFVRSYEQYF. The CDR3 nucleotides read TGTGCCAGCAGTGTTTCTTTCGTGAGAAGCTACGAGCAGTACTTC.

This chain joins TRBV28 and TRBJ1-2; tentatively, D is TRBD1 (6 bases). The V and J ends lost 2 bases and 4 bases respectively, with 17 bases between them. CDR1 and CDR2 (germline): MDHEN, SYDVKM. This CDR3 region has 16 residues. The CDR3 nucleotides read TGTGCCAGCAGTTTAGAAGAAGGGACATCTAGCTATGGCTACACCTTC. This encodes CASSLEEGTSSYGYTF.

This rearrangement joins TRBV7-3 to TRBJ2-3, with TRBD2 matching over 12 bases. Germline values: CDR1 SGHTA, CDR2 FQGTGA. The ends lost 4 bases at V and 5 bases at J; junction bases unmatched: 4. The CDR3 is 15 residues long. CDR3 sequence: CASSSLAGGQDTQYF. Here the CDR3 DNA reads TGTGCCAGCAGCTCCCTAGCGGGGGGGCAAGATACGCAGTATTTT.

This clone appeared a single time. The chain is built from TRBV9 and TRBJ1-6; 9 nucleotides line up with TRBD1. Trimming cost V 4 bases and J 9 bases; bases outside gene matches: 11. The CDR3 extends over 16 amino acids. From germline, CDR1 is SGDLS and CDR2 YYNGEE. The CDR3 sequence: CASSPQPGQGLSPLHF. CDR3 nucleotide sequence: TGTGCCAGCAGCCCACAACCGGGACAGGGCCTTTCACCCCTCCACTTT.

The rearrangement links TRBV2 to TRBJ2-3, with TRBD2 matching over 11 bases. This CDR3 region has 15 residues. The trim removed 8 bases at V and 2 bases at J, leaving 6 bases unmatched. Germline V gene sequence: CDR1 SNHLY, CDR2 FYNNEI. CDR3 amino acids: CASGPTSGATDTQYF. CDR3 coding DNA: TGTGCCAGCGGCCCGACTAGCGGGGCCACAGATACGCAGTATTTT.

This clone has a handful of counts. The rearrangement uses TRBV11-1 and TRBJ1-1; D unclear. The CDR3 is 17 amino acids. V was trimmed by 1 base and J by 0 bases, leaving 15 bases between them. CDR1 and CDR2 (germline): SGHAT, FQDESV (reference sequence). The CDR3 sequence is CASSLEGPGYMNTEAFF. The CDR3 DNA is TGTGCCAGCAGCTTAGAAGGTCCAGGATATATGAACACTGAAGCTTTCTTT.

This clone appeared a few times. The CDR3 loop reads CASSPPVAGRETQYF. CDR3 nucleotides: TGTGCCAGCTCACCACCGGTGGCGGGACGAGAGACCCAGTACTTC. The chain is built from TRBV18 and TRBJ2-5; D is possibly TRBD2 (6 bases). Germline assignment: CDR1 KGHSH and CDR2 LQKENI. V was pared by 0 bases and J by 4 bases, with 12 bases between. The CDR3 consists of 15 residues. The variable domain in full, completed from reference TRBV18 and TRBJ2-5, reads NAGVMQNPRHLVRRRGQEARLRCSPMKGHSHVYWYRQLPEEGLKFMVYLQKENIIDESGMPKERFSAEFPKEGPSILRIQQVVRGDSAAYFCASSPPVAGRETQYFGPGTRLLVL.

The V and J genes are TRBV2 and TRBJ1-4; D gene unclear. The CDR3 runs 17 residues. The V gene's germline CDR1 is SNHLY and CDR2 FYNNEI. The ends were cut back, 1 base at V and 8 bases at J, with 20 bases in the middle. The CDR3 nucleotides are TGTGCCAGCAGTGAAGGGGCGGGCTTACTCCTTACCGAAAAACTGTTTTTT. Protein product: CASSEGAGLLLTEKLFF. Supplemented by reference TRBV2 and TRBJ1-4, the full variable domain reads EPEVTQTPSHQVTQMGQEVILRCVPISNHLYFYWYRQILGQKVEFLVSFYNNEISEKSEIFDDQFSVERPDGSNFTLKIRSTKLEDSAMYFCASSEGAGLLLTEKLFFGSGTQLSVL.

This clone occurred once. The chain carries TRBV7-6 and TRBJ2-7; 13 bases map to TRBD2. Trimming took 5 bases from V and 1 from J; bases not matched to a gene: 2. Per the germline V gene, CDR1 is SGHVS and CDR2 is FNYEAQ. The CDR3 runs to 15 residues. The DNA of the CDR3 is TGTGCCAGCAGCCTGGGACTAGCGGGGTCCTACGAGCAGTACTTC. It is translated as CASSLGLAGSYEQYF.

The chain uses TRBV25-1 and TRBJ2-3, with D possibly TRBD2 on 6 matching bases. The CDR3 is made up of 15 amino acids. Per germline, CDR1 MGHDK and CDR2 SYGVNS. V was pared by 3 bases and J by 0 bases, with 10 bases between. CDR3 sequence (DNA): TGTGCCAGCAGTGATCGGGGGATCAGCACAGATACGCAGTATTTT. This codes for CASSDRGISTDTQYF.

The chain combines TRBV6-4 with TRBJ1-6; unclear D gene. The ends were cut back, 6 bases at V and 5 bases at J, with 14 bases in the middle. Germline lookup yields CDR1 MRHNA and CDR2 SNTAGT. This CDR3 has 15 residues. CDR3 DNA sequence: TGTGCCAGCAGCCCGACGGGAGATAATAATTCACCCCTCCACTTT. It encodes CASSPTGDNNSPLHF.

This sequence joins TRBV5-5 and TRBJ1-6; D is possibly TRBD1 (5 bases). Germline V gives CDR1 SGHKS, CDR2 YYEKEE (reference sequence). Trimming took off 0 bases at V and 9 bases at J, with 10 bases between the two ends. The CDR3 is made up of 14 amino acids. CDR3 sequence (DNA): TGTGCCAGCAGCTTGGAGGCAGGGCTTTCACCCCTCCACTTT. Translation: CASSLEAGLSPLHF.

The rearrangement links TRBV7-9 to TRBJ2-2; 8 bases align to TRBD2. With 5 bases clipped from V and 7 bases from J, the junction kept 12 bases outside the gene matches. CDR3 length: 16 residues. Germline CDR1 reads SEHNR; CDR2 reads FQNEAQ (reference sequence). The CDR3, as DNA: TGTGCCAGCAGCACCGGGGGGGCGGCGGGCATCGGGGAGCTGTTTTTT. Translation gives CASSTGGAAGIGELFF.

This chain uses TRBV6-6 with TRBJ1-5; weak D call: TRBD1 (5 bases). CDR3 length equals 16 residues. The V end lost 2 bases, the J end lost 3 bases, and 14 bases lay between the germline ends. Germline loops: CDR1 MNHNY, CDR2 SVGAGI (reference sequence). In nucleotides, the CDR3 is TGTGCCAGCAGTTACGACGACAGCGCTACCAATCAGCCCCAGCATTTT. Amino acids: CASSYDDSATNQPQHF.

The chain links TRBV27 to TRBJ2-3; no firm D call. This CDR3 has 14 residues. Germline CDR1 and CDR2: MNHEY and SMNVEV (reference sequence). Trimming took off 8 bases at V and 2 bases at J, with 14 bases between the two ends. In DNA form, the CDR3 reads TGTGCCAGCCGCCCCCGCGCTACCACAGATACGCAGTATTTT. Amino acid sequence: CASRPRATTDTQYF.